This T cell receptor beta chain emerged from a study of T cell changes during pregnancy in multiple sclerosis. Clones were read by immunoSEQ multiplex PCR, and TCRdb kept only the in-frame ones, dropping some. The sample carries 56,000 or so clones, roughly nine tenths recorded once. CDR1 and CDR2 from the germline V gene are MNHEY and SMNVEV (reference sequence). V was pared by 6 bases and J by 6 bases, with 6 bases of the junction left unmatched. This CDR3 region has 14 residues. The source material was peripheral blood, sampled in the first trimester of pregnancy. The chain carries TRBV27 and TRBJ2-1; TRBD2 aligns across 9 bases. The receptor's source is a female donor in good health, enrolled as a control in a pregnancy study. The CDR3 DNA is TGTGCCAGCAGCCTAGCGGGACCTAGCAATGAGCAGTTCTTC. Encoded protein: CASSLAGPSNEQFF.